Presented here are 24 T cell receptor beta chains from one specimen sequenced in a study of cytomegalovirus exposure and HLA in healthy donors. Primers for the PCR totalled 60 Vbeta and 13 Jbeta. The table came from immunoSEQ multiplex PCR; TCRdb's copy has only in-frame clones and leaves some out. The table lists some 98,000 clones, around 80% of them singletons. The material sequenced was PBMCs. These receptors were collected from a man aged 40-49 years in good health and CMV-seronegative.

This clone was found once. This chain connects TRBV5-1 to TRBJ1-5; no firm D call. V dropped 7 bases and J dropped 0 bases, with 14 bases sitting between them. Germline V gene lookup returns CDR1 SGHRS and CDR2 YFSETQ. CDR3 size: 15 residues. CDR3 bases: TGCGCCAGCGCCCCAGGCCACTCTAGCAATCAGCCCCAGCATTTT. Translating gives CASAPGHSSNQPQHF.

The chain recombines TRBV4-1 with TRBJ1-5; the D gene is possibly TRBD1 (6 bases). This CDR3 spans 16 amino acids. V gave up 1 base and J gave up 0 bases, with 10 bases separating them. Germline-derived CDR1 and CDR2 are MGHRA and YSYEKL. In nucleotides, the CDR3 is TGCGCCAGCAGCCAAGCAGGGGATTATAGCAATCAGCCCCAGCATTTT. Protein product: CASSQAGDYSNQPQHF.

J is TRBJ2-3 and V is TRBV2; no definite D call. V was pared by 3 bases and J by 3 bases, with 10 bases between. CDR1 SNHLY and CDR2 FYNNEI come from the germline V gene. This CDR3 has 14 amino acids. CDR3 nucleotides: TGTGCCAGCAGTGACTTCGCTAGGACAGATACGCAGTATTTT. Protein: CASSDFARTDTQYF.

The chain carries TRBV7-8 and TRBJ2-1; possible D gene TRBD2, 6 bases. CDR1 SGHVS and CDR2 FQNEAQ come from the germline V gene. This CDR3 comprises 19 residues. Trimming stripped 1 base from V and 2 bases from J, with 21 bases between. In DNA, the CDR3 is TGTGCCAGCAGCTTAGTTACGGAGGAGGGGTCCCTCACCTACAATGAGCAGTTCTTC. This sequence encodes CASSLVTEEGSLTYNEQFF.

V and J are TRBV9 and TRBJ1-4; D gene uncertain. CDR3 length: 16 amino acids. Trimming stripped 0 bases from V and 3 bases from J, with 12 bases between. CDR1 is SGDLS, CDR2 YYNGEE, per germline. The CDR3 coding sequence is TGTGCCAGCAGCGTAGGGGTGGGTCAGGCTAATGAAAAACTGTTTTTT. Encoded protein: CASSVGVGQANEKLFF.

The chain combines TRBV27 with TRBJ2-4; TRBD1 matches 9 bases. CDR1 is MNHEY, CDR2 SMNVEV, per germline (reference sequence). The CDR3 runs to 17 residues. Unmatched junction bases numbered 12, after V lost 6 bases and J lost 3 bases. As DNA, the CDR3 is TGTGCCAGCAGGAGGACAGGGGTGCCTCCCGGCAAAAACATTCAGTACTTC. Translating it yields CASRRTGVPPGKNIQYF.

The J gene is TRBJ1-1, the V gene TRBV5-1; D is perhaps TRBD1 (6 bases). The length of the CDR3 is 14 residues. V lost 0 bases and J lost 3, with 9 bases in between. Per germline, CDR1 SGHRS and CDR2 YFSETQ. In DNA, the CDR3 is TGCGCCAGCAGCTTGGGCCCAGGGGACACTGAAGCTTTCTTT. This translates into CASSLGPGDTEAFF.

V and J are TRBV28 and TRBJ1-2; D not resolved. The CDR3 covers 13 residues. The V end was cut by 3 bases, the J end by 4 bases, with 9 bases between. The germline CDR1 and CDR2 sequences are MDHEN and SYDVKM. DNA of the CDR3: TGTGCCAGCAGTTTTGACGGGATCTATGGCTACACCTTC. Protein product: CASSFDGIYGYTF.

The V and J genes are TRBV30 and TRBJ1-1, with TRBD1 as a possible D gene (6 bases). The CDR3 has 11 residues. The germline V gene encodes CDR1 GTSNPN and CDR2 SVGIG (reference sequence). Trimming removed 2 bases at V and 8 bases at J, with 9 bases between. The CDR3 DNA follows: TGTGCCTGGAGTAGGGGACAAGAAGCTTTCTTT. As protein: CAWSRGQEAFF. Full variable domain (rest looked up from reference TRBV30 and TRBJ1-1): SQTIHQWPATLVQPVGSPLSLECTVEGTSNPNLYWYRQAAGRGLQLLFYSVGIGQISSEVPQNLSASRPQDRQFILSSKKLLLSDSGFYLCAWSRGQEAFFGQGTRLTVV.

The chain couples TRBV28 to TRBJ2-4, with 10 bases that match TRBD2. The germline gives CDR1 MDHEN, CDR2 SYDVKM. This CDR3 region has 14 residues. J lost 8 bases, V lost 5 bases, and 6 bases had no gene match. The CDR3 DNA reads TGTGCCAGCAGTACGAGCGGGGGGGCCCACATTCAGTACTTC. This sequence encodes CASSTSGGAHIQYF.

The chain couples TRBV5-4 to TRBJ1-1, with 9 bases fitting TRBD1. The CDR3 runs 14 residues. V lost 4 bases and J lost 4; bases outside the gene matches: 5. Germline V lookup: CDR1 SGHNT, CDR2 YYREEE (reference sequence). CDR3 amino acids: CASSTRDRVTEAFF. The CDR3 DNA is TGTGCCAGCAGCACCAGGGACAGGGTCACTGAAGCTTTCTTT.

The chain has TRBV7-2 and TRBJ1-1, with D hard to call. Germline V gene lookup returns CDR1 SGHTA and CDR2 FQGNSA. The CDR3 is 12 amino acids. With 1 base removed from V and 11 bases from J, the gap between germline ends came to 11 bases. CDR3 in DNA: TGTGCCAGCAGCTTAGGGGGAGGTTATGCTTTCTTT. It translates to CASSLGGGYAFF.

V and J are TRBV9 and TRBJ2-7; no definite D call. V dropped 5 bases and J dropped 1 base, with 13 bases sitting between them. Germline CDR1 and CDR2: SGDLS and YYNGEE. The CDR3 length is 14 residues. As DNA, the CDR3 is TGTGCCAGCAGTGTCAAAGATGAGTCCTACGAGCAGTACTTC. It codes for CASSVKDESYEQYF.

This clone turned up a few times. The chain carries TRBV7-9 and TRBJ2-7; 9 nucleotides line up with TRBD1. Germline lookup yields CDR1 SEHNR and CDR2 FQNEAQ (reference sequence). Trimming at V came to 4 bases and at J to 2 bases, leaving 6 bases not matched to a gene. CDR3 length equals 15 residues. For the CDR3, the DNA is TGTGCCAGCAGCTCGACAGGGGGAAACCCCTACGAGCAGTACTTC. This gives the protein CASSSTGGNPYEQYF.

The V call is TRBV7-6, the J call TRBJ1-4; 8 bases fit TRBD1. Germline lookup yields CDR1 SGHVS and CDR2 FNYEAQ. CDR3 length equals 15 residues. Trimming cost V 5 bases and J 5 bases; bases outside gene matches: 7. The CDR3: CASSLAGGSNEKLFF. The CDR3 region has the DNA TGTGCCAGCAGCCTCGCAGGGGGCTCGAATGAAAAACTGTTTTTT.

The gene calls are TRBV2 and TRBJ1-4, with D perhaps TRBD1 (5 bases). The CDR3 loop spans 13 amino acids. Trimming took 4 bases from V and 8 from J, leaving 11 bases between them. Per the germline V gene, CDR1 is SNHLY and CDR2 is FYNNEI. The CDR3 is CASSGGRSEKLFF. The CDR3, as DNA: TGTGCCAGCAGTGGGGGCAGGTCGGAAAAACTGTTTTTT.

V gene TRBV7-8 combines with J gene TRBJ1-3; D might be TRBD1 (5 bases). The CDR3 contains 16 residues. Germline-derived CDR1 and CDR2 are SGHVS and FQNEAQ. V lost 1 base, J lost 0 bases, and 10 bases lay in between. The CDR3 spells CASSLGQGSSGNTIYF. The CDR3 nucleotides are TGTGCCAGCAGCTTAGGTCAGGGTAGCTCTGGAAACACCATATATTTT.

The chain uses TRBV18 and TRBJ2-2; D is perhaps TRBD1 (5 bases). Germline lookup yields CDR1 KGHSH and CDR2 LQKENI. Trimming removed 3 bases at V and 2 bases at J, with 10 bases between. The CDR3 runs 15 residues. The CDR3 sequence: CASSPRTQNTGELFF. Here the CDR3 DNA reads TGTGCCAGCTCACCTCGGACACAAAACACCGGGGAGCTGTTTTTT.

The chain is built from TRBV10-1 and TRBJ1-1; D is unresolved. There are 13 residues in the CDR3. Germline assignment: CDR1 WNHNN and CDR2 SYGVQD (reference sequence). The germline V and J ends were trimmed by 3 bases and 2 bases, with 7 bases remaining between them. The CDR3 region is CASSDERNTEAFF. The CDR3 DNA sequence: TGCGCCAGCAGTGATGAGAGAAACACTGAAGCTTTCTTT.

The chain joins TRBV4-3 to TRBJ2-1, with 7 bases lining up with TRBD1. The length of the CDR3 is 15 residues. Trimming removed 4 bases from V and 3 bases from J; junction bases left unmatched: 6. Germline V gene data show CDR1 as LGHNA and CDR2 as YSLEER. Written as DNA, the CDR3 is TGCGCCAGCAGCCCTGACAGGGCCATCTACAATGAGCAGTTCTTC. Translating gives CASSPDRAIYNEQFF.

The chain has TRBV6-1 and TRBJ1-2; a weak D match, TRBD1 (5 bases). CDR1 and CDR2 (germline): MNHNS, SASEGT. Trimming pared 3 bases from V and 7 bases from J, leaving 15 bases between. This CDR3 is built from 14 residues. Here the CDR3 reads CASSDLQVSGGYTF. The CDR3 bases are TGTGCCAGCAGTGATTTACAGGTGTCTGGTGGCTACACCTTC.

This chain connects TRBV11-3 to TRBJ2-5; weak D call: TRBD2 (6 bases). The CDR3 contains 15 residues. V was trimmed by 2 bases and J by 5 bases, leaving 15 bases between them. CDR1 and CDR2 from the germline V gene are SGHNT and YENEEA. The CDR3 region is CASSLQAGRGETQYF. CDR3 coding DNA: TGTGCCAGCAGCTTACAGGCGGGAAGGGGCGAGACCCAGTACTTC. Supplemented by reference TRBV11-3 and TRBJ2-5, the full variable domain reads EAGVVQSPRYKIIEKKQPVAFWCNPISGHNTLYWYLQNLGQGPELLIRYENEEAVDDSQLPKDRFSAERLKGVDSTLKIQPAELGDSAVYLCASSLQAGRGETQYFGPGTRLLVL.

This clone was counted between two and nine times. The rearrangement links TRBV28 to TRBJ1-2; TRBD1 aligns across 7 bases. The CDR3 is 13 residues long. J gave up 7 bases and V 3 bases, and 5 bases lay outside the gene matches. Germline CDR1 and CDR2: MDHEN and SYDVKM. CDR3 coding DNA: TGTGCCAGCAGTTTGGGGACAGTATTTGGCTACACCTTC. This translates into CASSLGTVFGYTF.

This clone showed up just once. The chain combines TRBV7-8 with TRBJ2-7, with D maybe TRBD2 (5 bases). Germline V lookup: CDR1 SGHVS, CDR2 FQNEAQ. This CDR3 is 13 amino acids long. V shed 3 bases and J shed 7 bases, with 13 bases lying between them. CDR3 region: CASSFGLRGEQYF. DNA of the CDR3: TGTGCCAGCAGCTTTGGACTCCGTGGGGAGCAGTACTTC.